This T cell receptor (beta chain) was identified in a study of blood T cell repertoires in COVID-19. Whole-study context: COVID-19 samples, acute and convalescent, were from the United States, Italy and Spain.

V was cut by 2 bases and J by 0 bases, with 11 bases left in between. The CDR3 extends over 15 amino acids. Germline V gene sequence: CDR1 SGDLS, CDR2 YYNGEE. Per the authors' pipeline: Nucleated cell counts were estimated from reference gene primer amplification. TCRdb's copy holds only in-frame clones and misses some; the assay was immunoSEQ multiplex PCR. V, J and clone size reflect that table, while D and trimming were determined from the DNA. The data show around 200,000 clones, around nine tenths seen once. The origin of this receptor is a man in his 60s who had recovered from COVID-19. Sequencing was performed on peripheral blood. The chain is built from TRBV9 and TRBJ1-1; D not certain. Here the CDR3 reads CASSVLPVLNTEAFF. Here the CDR3 DNA reads TGTGCCAGCAGCGTCCTCCCTGTATTGAACACTGAAGCTTTCTTT.